This T cell receptor beta chain derives from a study of blood T cell repertoires in COVID-19. Study at large: There were acute and convalescent COVID-19 samples, and they came from the United States, Italy and Spain. PBMCs, B-cell-depleted T cells, or T cells provided the cDNA or gDNA that made up the material.

V was pared by 4 bases and J by 4 bases, with 5 bases of the junction left unmatched. The CDR3 has 15 residues. CDR1 is SGDLS, CDR2 YYNGEE, per germline. Original methodology: Amplification with reference gene primers provided the estimates of nucleated cell counts. The data were produced by immunoSEQ multiplex PCR, yet TCRdb's version contains in-frame clones alone and is incomplete. V and J calls and clone size are copied from that table; D and trimming were computed from the DNA. The data contain roughly 110,000 clones, about 85% of them singletons. The sample consisted of peripheral blood. The TCR sequence derives from a man in his forties with acute or convalescent COVID-19. J is TRBJ2-3 and V is TRBV9; TRBD1 matches 11 bases. Here the CDR3 DNA reads TGTGCCAGCAGCTCAGGGACAGGGGGAGCAGATACGCAGTATTTT. Translating gives CASSSGTGGADTQYF. The full variable domain, rest sourced from reference TRBV9 and TRBJ2-3, is DSGVTQTPKHLITATGQRVTLRCSPRSGDLSVYWYQQSLDQGLQFLIQYYNGEERAKGNILERFSAQQFPDLHSELNLSSLELGDSALYFCASSSGTGGADTQYFGPGTRLTVL.